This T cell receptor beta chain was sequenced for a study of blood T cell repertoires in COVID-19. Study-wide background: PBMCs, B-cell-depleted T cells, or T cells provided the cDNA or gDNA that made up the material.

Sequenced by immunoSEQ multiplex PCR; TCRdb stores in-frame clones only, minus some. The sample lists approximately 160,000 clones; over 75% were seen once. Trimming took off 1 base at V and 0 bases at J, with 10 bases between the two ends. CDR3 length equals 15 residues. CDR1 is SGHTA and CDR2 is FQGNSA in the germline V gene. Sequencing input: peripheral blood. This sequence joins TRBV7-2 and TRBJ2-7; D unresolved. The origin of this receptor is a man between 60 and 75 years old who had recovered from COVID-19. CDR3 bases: TGTGCCAGCAGCTTAGATGCAGGATTCTCCTACGAGCAGTACTTC. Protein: CASSLDAGFSYEQYF.